One and the same sample provided the 20 T cell receptor beta chains below, sequenced in a study of shared clonotypes between healthy human individuals. Method: immunoSEQ multiplex PCR; TCRdb's copy keeps in-frame clones and lacks some. The sample holds about 2.4 million clones; approximately 92% are singletons and the top ten take roughly 0.15%. Sequenced input: naive CD4+ T cells sorted from blood. Subset indicated: CD45RA+ positively selected. The receptors originated from a man aged 18 to 35 in good health.

V usage is TRBV9 and J usage is TRBJ1-2; the D gene is possibly TRBD1 (5 bases). Trimming removed 4 bases at V and 1 base at J, with 8 bases between. Germline V gene lookup returns CDR1 SGDLS and CDR2 YYNGEE. This CDR3 is 13 amino acids long. In nucleotides, the CDR3 is TGTGCCAGCAGCCGGGGGGATAACTATGGCTACACCTTC. Its protein product is CASSRGDNYGYTF.

The V call is TRBV5-1, the J call TRBJ1-5; D unresolved. The CDR3 extends over 15 amino acids. V shed 1 base and J shed 1 base, with 9 bases lying between them. Germline loops: CDR1 SGHRS, CDR2 YFSETQ. The CDR3 region is CASSLFGESNQPQHF. The DNA of the CDR3 is TGCGCCAGCAGCTTGTTCGGGGAAAGCAATCAGCCCCAGCATTTT.

V is TRBV29-1 and J is TRBJ2-7, with 8 bases aligning to TRBD2. Germline V gene data show CDR1 as SQVTM and CDR2 as ANQGSEA. Losses at the gene ends were 5 bases for V and 5 bases for J; bases not matched to a gene: 8. This CDR3 is built from 13 residues. CDR3 protein: CSVPGTRMNEQYF. In DNA form, the CDR3 reads TGCAGCGTTCCAGGGACTAGGATGAACGAGCAGTACTTC.

V gene TRBV5-1 combines with J gene TRBJ2-7, with 8 bases that match TRBD1. The CDR3 extends over 14 amino acids. After removal of 3 bases from V and 4 bases from J, the junction contained 6 bases not matched to a gene. Germline V gene lookup returns CDR1 SGHRS and CDR2 YFSETQ. The DNA of the CDR3 is TGCGCCAGCAGCTCCCAGGGGGCGAATTACGAGCAGTACTTC. This gives the protein CASSSQGANYEQYF.

Turning to this clone: Other DNA sequences in this sample translate to the same CDR3. The chain recombines TRBV18 with TRBJ2-3; a possible D gene is TRBD1 (6 bases). The CDR3 totals 14 residues. V was trimmed by 3 bases and J by 5 bases, leaving 12 bases between them. Germline CDR1 KGHSH, CDR2 LQKENI. The CDR3 nucleotides are TGTGCCAGCTCACCGGACAGAGTAGGAGATACGCAGTATTTT. Protein: CASSPDRVGDTQYF.

This rearrangement joins TRBV6-6 to TRBJ2-7; 9 positions agree with TRBD1. There are 13 residues in the CDR3. V lost 6 bases to trimming and J lost 0 bases; unmatched junction nucleotides: 0. Looked up from germline, CDR1 is MNHNY and CDR2 is SVGAGI (reference sequence). CDR3 nucleotide sequence: TGTGCCAGCAGGGACAGGGGCTCCTACGAGCAGTACTTC. Its translation is CASRDRGSYEQYF.

This chain uses TRBV30 with TRBJ2-3; no firm D call. Trimming cost V 5 bases and J 5 bases, with 11 bases left between them. Germline CDR1 reads GTSNPN; CDR2 reads SVGIG (reference sequence). CDR3 size: 12 residues. In DNA form, the CDR3 reads TGTGCCTGGGCGGCTTTGGGAGATACGCAGTATTTT. Translating gives CAWAALGDTQYF.

A single count supports this clone. The genes are TRBV9 and TRBJ1-6; 8 nucleotides agree with TRBD1. Unmatched junction bases numbered 9, after V lost 0 bases and J lost 10 bases. CDR1 is SGDLS, CDR2 YYNGEE, per germline. CDR3 size: 16 residues. This CDR3 reads CASSVAPGQGQSPLHF. The CDR3 region has the DNA TGTGCCAGCAGCGTAGCCCCTGGACAGGGCCAATCACCCCTCCACTTT.

The V gene is TRBV6-5, the J gene TRBJ2-2, with 8 bases aligning to TRBD1. The length of the CDR3 is 15 residues. Per germline, CDR1 MNHEY and CDR2 SVGAGI. V was clipped by 6 bases and J by 4 bases; unmatched bases: 7. CDR3 sequence reads: CASSPAGGFTGELFF. The CDR3 region has the DNA TGTGCCAGCAGCCCCGCAGGGGGCTTCACCGGGGAGCTGTTTTTT.

The rearrangement links TRBV12-5 to TRBJ2-1, with a possible D match to TRBD1 (6 bases). Germline CDR1 LGHNT, CDR2 FRNRAP. The CDR3 is made up of 15 amino acids. V dropped 6 bases and J dropped 9 bases, with 21 bases sitting between them. The CDR3 DNA sequence: TGTGCTAGTGGCCTAGGACAGTCCCCCTCTGGTGAGCAGTTCTTC. It encodes CASGLGQSPSGEQFF.

The chain recombines TRBV15 with TRBJ1-2; 7 nucleotides agree with TRBD1. Germline V gene sequence: CDR1 LNHNV, CDR2 YYDKDF (reference sequence). The CDR3 consists of 13 residues. V dropped 3 bases and J dropped 5; count of bases not matched to a gene: 3. This chain's CDR3 is CATSRGQPYGYTF. CDR3 DNA: TGTGCCACCAGCAGGGGACAGCCTTATGGCTACACCTTC.

The J gene is TRBJ2-5, the V gene TRBV9; 7 nucleotides match TRBD2. This CDR3 is built from 15 residues. Unmatched junction bases numbered 13, after V lost 4 bases and J lost 7 bases. Germline lookup yields CDR1 SGDLS and CDR2 YYNGEE. The CDR3 nucleotides are TGTGCCAGCAGCCCGCGACAAGCACCTAGCGGGACCCAGTACTTC. The encoded protein is CASSPRQAPSGTQYF.

This chain connects TRBV5-1 to TRBJ1-2, with 11 bases identical to TRBD1. Looked up from germline, CDR1 is SGHRS and CDR2 is YFSETQ. The junction had 7 bases not matched to a gene; V was cut back by 4 bases and J by 8 bases. CDR3 length: 14 amino acids. The CDR3 here is CASSHSDRGLGYTF. The CDR3 bases are TGCGCCAGCAGCCACTCGGACAGGGGGCTAGGCTACACCTTC.

The DNA of the CDR3 is TGTGCCACCGCAGGGGGAGGACGGAAGACCTACGAGCAGTACTTC. Its protein is CATAGGGRKTYEQYF. This chain joins TRBV2 and TRBJ2-7; TRBD1 is a possible D gene (7 bases). The CDR3 loop spans 15 amino acids. Trimming shortened V by 10 bases and J by 2 bases, and 21 bases separated the two germline ends. CDR1 and CDR2 (germline): SNHLY, FYNNEI.

This clone showed up just once. V is TRBV28 and J is TRBJ2-2; 13 bases are a match to TRBD2. CDR3 size: 16 residues. The germline gives CDR1 MDHEN, CDR2 SYDVKM. Trimming at V came to 5 bases and at J to 2 bases, leaving 2 bases not matched to a gene. The DNA of the CDR3 is TGTGCCAGCAGTGGGACTAGCGGGACCAACACCGGGGAGCTGTTTTTT. Its protein is CASSGTSGTNTGELFF.

The chain links TRBV27 to TRBJ2-6; D might be TRBD1 or TRBD2, each matching 5 bases. V was cut by 5 bases and J by 1 base, with 9 bases left in between. This CDR3 contains 15 residues. The germline gives CDR1 MNHEY, CDR2 SMNVEV (reference sequence). The CDR3, as DNA: TGTGCCAGCAGTGTAGAGGGGTCTGGGGCCAACGTCCTGACTTTC. Protein: CASSVEGSGANVLTF.

V and J are TRBV6-5 and TRBJ1-2; a weak D match, TRBD1 (5 bases). Trimming stripped 5 bases from V and 7 bases from J, with 8 bases between. Germline lookup yields CDR1 MNHEY and CDR2 SVGAGI. This CDR3 region has 11 residues. The CDR3 loop is CASSDGTGYTF. The CDR3 DNA sequence: TGTGCCAGCAGTGACGGGACTGGCTACACCTTC.

Details on this clone: This sample also contains other DNA sequences that code for the same CDR3. The V call is TRBV30, the J call TRBJ2-6; D ambiguous. The V gene's germline CDR1 is GTSNPN and CDR2 SVGIG (reference sequence). The CDR3 is 13 amino acids. V lost 3 bases, J lost 0 bases, and 3 bases lay in between. CDR3 region: CAWRASGANVLTF. The CDR3 bases are TGTGCCTGGAGGGCCTCTGGGGCCAACGTCCTGACTTTC. Full variable domain (outside the CDR3, taken from reference TRBV30 and TRBJ2-6): SQTIHQWPATLVQPVGSPLSLECTVEGTSNPNLYWYRQAAGRGLQLLFYSVGIGQISSEVPQNLSASRPQDRQFILSSKKLLLSDSGFYLCAWRASGANVLTFGAGSRLTVL.

This chain connects TRBV7-2 to TRBJ1-6, with 7 bases lining up with TRBD1. Trimming cost V 5 bases and J 14 bases; bases outside gene matches: 21. The CDR3 spans 17 residues. Germline CDR1 is SGHTA and CDR2 is FQGNSA. The CDR3 protein is CASSPRNTEGAHGALHF. The CDR3 DNA reads TGTGCCAGCAGCCCCCGGAATACAGAGGGGGCTCATGGCGCCCTCCACTTT.

The gene calls are TRBV5-1 and TRBJ1-4; TRBD1 might be the D (5 bases). CDR3 length: 13 amino acids. V was trimmed by 5 bases and J by 4 bases, leaving 9 bases between them. Germline V gives CDR1 SGHRS, CDR2 YFSETQ. This chain's CDR3 is CASSSGFNEKLFF. The DNA for the CDR3 is TGCGCCAGCAGTTCAGGGTTTAATGAAAAACTGTTTTTT.